Listed here are 18 T cell receptor beta chains from one sample, sequenced in a study of blood T cell repertoires in COVID-19. TCRdb's table, derived via immunoSEQ multiplex PCR, lists solely in-frame clones and lacks some. Among some 390,000 clones listed, roughly 91% were seen once. Sequencing was done on a sample of PBMCs or T cells enriched from blood (not recorded which). The source is a woman aged 30 to 39 who had recovered from COVID-19.

A few counts support this clone. J is TRBJ2-1 and V is TRBV10-3, with 9 bases identical to TRBD2. In germline, CDR1 is ENHRY, CDR2 SYGVKD. V lost 5 bases, J lost 0 bases, and 8 bases stayed unmatched. CDR3 length: 17 amino acids. The CDR3 nucleotides are TGTGCCATCAGTCCGGGACTAGCTACGAGCTCCTACAATGAGCAGTTCTTC. Translated: CAISPGLATSSYNEQFF.

CDR3: CASSYNSGRPQHF. The CDR3 region has the DNA TGTGCCAGCAGTTACAATTCGGGTAGGCCCCAGCATTTT. The gene calls are TRBV6-5 and TRBJ1-5; no clear D gene. The ends were cut back, 2 bases at V and 9 bases at J, with 11 bases in the middle. The V gene's germline CDR1 is MNHEY and CDR2 SVGAGI. This CDR3 contains 13 residues.

The CDR3, as DNA: TGTGCCAGCAGTTCGGTACTAAGGAACACTGAAGCTTTCTTT. Its translation is CASSSVLRNTEAFF. The chain couples TRBV28 to TRBJ1-1, with D unresolved. V was shortened by 4 bases and J by 1 base, with 10 bases between the two germline ends. The germline CDR1 and CDR2 sequences are MDHEN and SYDVKM. The CDR3 sequence is 14 residues long.

V and J are TRBV30 and TRBJ2-5; 10 bases are shared with TRBD1. The germline CDR1 and CDR2 sequences are GTSNPN and SVGIG (reference sequence). The length of the CDR3 is 15 residues. V gave up 0 bases and J gave up 5 bases; unmatched junction bases: 6. CDR3 sequence: CAWSVLDRGYETQYF. For the CDR3, the DNA is TGTGCCTGGAGTGTCCTGGACAGGGGGTACGAGACCCAGTACTTC.

The chain is built from TRBV18 and TRBJ1-3; a possible D gene is TRBD1 (6 bases). The ends were cut back, 2 bases at V and 4 bases at J, with 9 bases in the middle. The CDR3 runs 14 residues. The germline V gene encodes CDR1 KGHSH and CDR2 LQKENI. The CDR3 DNA is TGTGCCAGCTCACCAGTCAGGGGCGGAAACACCATATATTTT. As protein: CASSPVRGGNTIYF.

This clone has just a few counts. The chain carries TRBV7-8 and TRBJ1-5, with D perhaps matching TRBD1 (5 bases). V lost 5 bases to trimming and J lost 3 bases, with 14 bases between them. CDR1 is SGHVS and CDR2 is FQNEAQ in the germline V gene. The CDR3 runs 15 residues. CDR3 sequence: CASSPRQTNNQPQHF. In nucleotides, the CDR3 is TGTGCCAGCAGCCCACGACAGACGAACAATCAGCCCCAGCATTTT.

The gene calls are TRBV3-1 (or the pseudogene TRBV3-2) and TRBJ1-1; 8 bases agree with TRBD1. The J segment lost 7 bases and the V segment lost 0 bases, leaving 13 bases of the junction unmatched. CDR3 length equals 17 residues. Germline V gene sequence: CDR1 LGHDT, CDR2 YNNKEL (reference sequence). The CDR3 DNA reads as TGTGCCAGCAGCCAAGATTGGGGGACAGGACCCAGGGGTGAAGCTTTCTTT. Its translation: CASSQDWGTGPRGEAFF.

V usage is TRBV6-1 and J usage is TRBJ1-2; TRBD1 matches 7 bases. CDR1 is MNHNS, CDR2 SASEGT, per germline. V lost 4 bases and J lost 5; bases outside the gene matches: 13. The CDR3 extends over 16 amino acids. Here the CDR3 DNA reads TGTGCCAGCAGTGTTAGAACAACAGGGGTCCGGTATGGCTACACCTTC. Its protein is CASSVRTTGVRYGYTF.

The chain joins TRBV30 to TRBJ1-2, with D maybe TRBD1 (5 bases). CDR1 is GTSNPN, CDR2 SVGIG, per germline (reference sequence). Trimming shortened V by 0 bases and J by 7 bases, and 6 bases separated the two germline ends. This CDR3 has 11 residues. CDR3 DNA sequence: TGTGCCTGGAGTGTAGGGGCTGGCTACACCTTC. It encodes CAWSVGAGYTF.

The chain carries TRBV7-3 and TRBJ1-6; weak D call: TRBD1 (5 bases). The CDR3 totals 14 residues. Germline V gives CDR1 SGHTA, CDR2 FQGTGA. Trimming left V 5 bases short and J 10 bases short, with 15 bases between. The chain's CDR3 is CASSPGLGESPLHF. CDR3 nucleotides: TGTGCCAGCAGCCCGGGACTCGGCGAATCACCCCTCCACTTT.

The chain uses TRBV6-5 and TRBJ2-1; a weak D match, TRBD2 (6 bases). The CDR3 has 12 residues. Per the germline V gene, CDR1 is MNHEY and CDR2 is SVGAGI. V was cut by 9 bases and J by 9 bases, with 15 bases left in between. The CDR3 DNA is TGTGCCAGTGGGGGGATGTTCAGTGAGCAGTTCTTC. Amino acids: CASGGMFSEQFF.

In its sample, this clone was seen once. The chain links TRBV9 to TRBJ2-1; 7 positions match TRBD2. The CDR3 is made up of 17 amino acids. Germline CDR1 and CDR2: SGDLS and YYNGEE. Germline trimming cut 3 bases from V and 3 bases from J; bases unmatched to any gene: 12. CDR3 sequence: CASSALIRGEIYNEQFF. The DNA for the CDR3 is TGTGCCAGCAGCGCCCTTATCCGGGGGGAGATCTACAATGAGCAGTTCTTC.

The genes are TRBV6-5 and TRBJ2-7; D remains ambiguous. The CDR3 sequence is 11 residues long. The germline V gene has CDR1 MNHEY and CDR2 SVGAGI. Trimming cost V 5 bases and J 3 bases, with 5 bases left between them. The CDR3 sequence: CASSPLYEQYF. Written as DNA, the CDR3 is TGTGCCAGCAGTCCTCTCTACGAGCAGTACTTC.

The CDR3 here is CASSKTGGEQPQHF. The CDR3 DNA reads TGTGCCAGCTCAAAGACAGGGGGAGAGCAGCCCCAGCATTTT. The rearrangement joins TRBV18 to TRBJ1-5; TRBD1 matches at 9 bases. The CDR3 consists of 14 residues. CDR1 KGHSH and CDR2 LQKENI come from the germline V gene. J was trimmed by 7 bases and V by 5 bases; bases with no gene match: 6. The whole variable domain, remainder taken from reference TRBV18 and TRBJ1-5, is NAGVMQNPRHLVRRRGQEARLRCSPMKGHSHVYWYRQLPEEGLKFMVYLQKENIIDESGMPKERFSAEFPKEGPSILRIQQVVRGDSAAYFCASSKTGGEQPQHFGDGTRLSIL.

The chain has TRBV11-1 and TRBJ1-2, with 7 bases that match TRBD1. The CDR3 extends over 16 amino acids. After removal of 2 bases from V and 8 bases from J, the junction contained 14 bases not matched to a gene. CDR1 SGHAT and CDR2 FQDESV come from the germline V gene (reference sequence). CDR3 DNA sequence: TGTGCCAGCAGCTTAACCCCCAGCGAGGGGGCCGGGGGCTACACCTTC. Amino acids: CASSLTPSEGAGGYTF.

This rearrangement joins TRBV14 to TRBJ2-7; perhaps TRBD2 as D (6 bases). Trimming took 4 bases from V and 1 from J, leaving 14 bases between them. The CDR3 has 15 amino acids. The germline CDR1 and CDR2 sequences are SGHDN and FVKESK. CDR3 in amino acids: CASSPRDSGSYEQYF. DNA for the CDR3: TGTGCCAGCAGCCCCCGGGACTCCGGATCCTACGAGCAGTACTTC.

The rearrangement joins TRBV19 to TRBJ1-2; D is uncertain. Germline V gene data show CDR1 as LNHDA and CDR2 as SQIVND (reference sequence). The CDR3 runs to 12 residues. Trimming shortened V by 7 bases and J by 3 bases, and 9 bases separated the two germline ends. CDR3 in amino acids: CASTMGDYGYTF. The CDR3 region has the DNA TGTGCCAGTACGATGGGCGACTATGGCTACACCTTC.

This clone has just one count. The chain is built from TRBV21-1 and TRBJ1-1. TRBV21-1 has pseudogene status. CDR3 length equals 13 residues. DNA of the CDR3: TGTGCCAGCAGCAAAGTGCGGCAGACGGAAGCTTTCTTT. Residues: CASSKVRQTEAFF.